Shown below are 5 T cell receptor beta chains from a single sample sequenced in a study of blood T cell repertoires in COVID-19. The table came from immunoSEQ multiplex PCR; TCRdb's copy has only in-frame clones and leaves some out. The sample has roughly 69,000 clones, under 80% seen once. The sample comprised peripheral blood. These receptors originate from a human donor in a cohort sampled during active COVID-19.

The chain couples TRBV18 to TRBJ1-4; 7 bases align to TRBD1. The V gene's germline CDR1 is KGHSH and CDR2 LQKENI. This CDR3 is 14 amino acids long. V lost 7 bases to trimming and J lost 5 bases; unmatched junction nucleotides: 7. The CDR3 coding sequence is TGTGCCAGCTTCCGGGACAGACAGAATGAAAAACTGTTTTTT. Amino acid sequence: CASFRDRQNEKLFF.

This clone was seen at least ten times. This chain connects TRBV30 to TRBJ1-2; D uncertain. V lost 4 bases and J 5 bases, leaving 8 bases between the germline ends. CDR3 length: 11 residues. CDR1 is GTSNPN, CDR2 SVGIG, per germline (reference sequence). CDR3 DNA sequence: TGTGCCTGGACTGACAATTATGGCTACACCTTC. Amino acids: CAWTDNYGYTF.

This clone was recorded only once. J is TRBJ2-1 and V is TRBV4-2; a possible D gene is TRBD1 (5 bases). CDR1 and CDR2 (germline): LGHNA, YNFKEQ. There are 15 residues in the CDR3. V lost 6 bases to trimming and J lost 8 bases, with 20 bases between them. The CDR3 bases are TGTGCCAGCAGTCACCCGGGTCAGGGCCACGATGAGCAGTTCTTC. This codes for CASSHPGQGHDEQFF.

The chain uses TRBV7-3 and TRBJ2-2; 9 bases fit TRBD2. The germline V gene encodes CDR1 SGHTA and CDR2 FQGTGA. After removal of 7 bases from V and 1 base from J, the junction contained 1 base not matched to a gene. The CDR3 runs to 14 residues. In DNA, the CDR3 is TGTGCCAGCAAAGCGGGGGGGAACACCGGGGAGCTGTTTTTT. Encoded protein: CASKAGGNTGELFF.

This clone was counted a single time. This chain joins TRBV12-3 or TRBV12-4 and TRBJ2-1; no clear D gene. The CDR3 spans 12 residues. Trimming left V 3 bases short and J 6 bases short, with 6 bases between. The CDR3 sequence is CASSFSSNEQFF. The CDR3, as DNA: TGTGCCAGCAGTTTCTCCAGCAATGAGCAGTTCTTC.